This entry describes one T cell receptor beta chain. Its target is not known. Upon completion of about 10 days in culture, CD4+ T cells were isolated. Nucleocapsid antibody tests were negative, and the vaccine recipients had no prior SARS-CoV-2 infection. This record comes from a study of vaccination effects on CD4 cells after COVID-19. Produced via immunoSEQ multiplex PCR; TCRdb's table is partial and in-frame only. The sample carries fewer than 35,000 clones, about 60% recorded once. Germline V gives CDR1 LGHDT, CDR2 YNNKEL (reference sequence). Germline trimming cut 4 bases from V and 5 bases from J; bases unmatched to any gene: 6. The CDR3 is made up of 14 amino acids.

Sequenced here: CD4+ T cells from PBMCs cultured without peptide, sampled before COVID-19 vaccination. This clonotype was obtained from a human donor who received a COVID-19 vaccine. This sequence joins TRBV3-1 (or the pseudogene TRBV3-2) and TRBJ1-1; 8 nucleotides match TRBD1. CDR3: CASSPGQVMTEAFF. DNA for the CDR3: TGTGCCAGCAGCCCGGGACAGGTAATGACTGAAGCTTTCTTT.